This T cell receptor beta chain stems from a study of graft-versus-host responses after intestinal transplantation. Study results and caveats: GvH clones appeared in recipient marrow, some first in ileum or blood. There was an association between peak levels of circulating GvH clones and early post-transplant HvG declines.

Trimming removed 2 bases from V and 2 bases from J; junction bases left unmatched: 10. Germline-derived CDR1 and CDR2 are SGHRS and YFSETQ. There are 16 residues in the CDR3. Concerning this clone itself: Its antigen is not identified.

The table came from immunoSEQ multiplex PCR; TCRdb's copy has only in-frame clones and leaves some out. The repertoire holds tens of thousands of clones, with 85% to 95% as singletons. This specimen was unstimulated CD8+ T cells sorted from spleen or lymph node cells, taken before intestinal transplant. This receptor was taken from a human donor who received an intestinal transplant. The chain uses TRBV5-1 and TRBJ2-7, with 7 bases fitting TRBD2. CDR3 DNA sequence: TGCGCCAGCAGCTTTGTACGGCGGGAGCGGACCTACGAGCAGTACTTC. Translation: CASSFVRRERTYEQYF.